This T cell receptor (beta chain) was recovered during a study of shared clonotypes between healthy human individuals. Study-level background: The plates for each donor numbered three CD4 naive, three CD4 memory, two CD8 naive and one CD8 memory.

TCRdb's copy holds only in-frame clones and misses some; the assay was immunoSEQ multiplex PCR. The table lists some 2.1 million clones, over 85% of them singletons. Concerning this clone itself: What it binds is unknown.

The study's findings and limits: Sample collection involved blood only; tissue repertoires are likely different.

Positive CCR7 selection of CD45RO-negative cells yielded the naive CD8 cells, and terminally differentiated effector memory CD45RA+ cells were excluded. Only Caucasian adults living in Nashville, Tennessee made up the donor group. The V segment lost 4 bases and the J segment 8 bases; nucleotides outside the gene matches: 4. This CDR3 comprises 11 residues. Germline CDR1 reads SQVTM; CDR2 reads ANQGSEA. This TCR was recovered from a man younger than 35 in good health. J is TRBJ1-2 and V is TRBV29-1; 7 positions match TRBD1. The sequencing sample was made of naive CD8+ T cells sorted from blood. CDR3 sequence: CSVVTGKGYTF. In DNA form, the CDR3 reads TGCAGCGTTGTGACAGGGAAGGGCTACACCTTC.